This TCR beta chain was sequenced during a study of blood T cell repertoires in COVID-19 (dated by TCRdb to about 2020). With regard to the full study: Collaborator samples came from the United States, Italy and Spain and covered acute and convalescent phases of COVID-19. The prospective study material was composed of cDNA or gDNA derived from T cells, B-cell-depleted T cells, or PBMCs. Subjects who had been exposed to COVID-19, were actively infected with it, or had recovered from it provided the deeply sampled blood TCRbeta repertoires that made up the dataset. The repertoires were released in a freely available public database meant as a resource for research on the immune response to SARS-CoV-2. A de-identified subject ID, COVID-19 status, age in years and sex were almost always included in the sample metadata. Where available, HLA class I and class II types were taken from metadata supplied by the sample provider and were not determined by assay-based typing. The samples were drawn from the first 160 participants of the ongoing ImmuneRACE study and from under 1,500 subjects provided by 6 global collaborators.

TCRbeta CDR3 regions were amplified from genomic DNA using the immunoSEQ Assay, a bias-controlled multiplex PCR. The paper's data handling went like this. The number of nucleated cells in each sample was estimated from the amplification of reference gene primers within the assay. To quantify the absolute abundance of each unique TCRbeta CDR3 rearrangement, sequence reads were collapsed and filtered. For each sample, productive Simpson clonality was calculated as the square root of Simpson's diversity index across productive rearrangements. Imported from immuneACCESS, the table was reduced by TCRdb to in-frame sequences with V and J called. These copies leave out some clones; in studies compared against another copy, an unresolved V gene accounts for under half, and the cause of the remainder is not known. V and J calls and clone size follow that table, whereas D and trimming were derived from the DNA. In all, the sample holds about 250,000 clones, and 80% to 95% of those were seen once. Of the sample, roughly 0.79% is held by the ten largest clones.

Notes on this clone: Its cognate antigen has yet to be identified. No much larger clone exists at a distance of one base, and base qualities are not known.

The CDR3 measures 15 amino acids from cysteine to phenylalanine. Only the CDR3 DNA stays, 45 bases, in frame from base 1. The junction carries 15 bases between V and J, which are trimmed by 6 bases and 0 bases respectively. From the germline V gene, CDR1 is SGHRS and CDR2 is YFSETQ. One collaborating source in Seattle enrolled patients while the patients were actively infected and followed the patients over time throughout the course of disease. Collaborating institutions collected whole blood in K2EDTA tubes following their own protocols. For TCRbeta analysis, collaborators shipped samples in one of three forms: frozen whole blood, isolated PBMCs, or DNA extracted from either of those sample types. The full study reports these points: The quantity of clinical and demographic metadata differed by source and by participant and was supplied without curation.

The receptor was isolated from a young man with COVID-19, enrolled during active disease. The specimen was peripheral blood. The chain links TRBV5-1 with TRBJ1-1; the D gene is perhaps TRBD1, on 5 matching bases. The bases read TGCGCCAGCAACAAGTGGCAGGGCATGAACACTGAAGCTTTCTTT. This sequence encodes CASNKWQGMNTEAFF.